This T cell receptor beta chain was captured in a study of T cell responses to AZD1222 COVID-19 vaccine (dated by TCRdb to the early 2020s). Background on the whole study: A total of approximately 250 trial participants underwent TCR sequencing, of whom 207 had received two doses of AZD1222 and approximately 26 had received two doses of the MenACWY control vaccine. Trial participants were enrolled by age into 18-55, 56-69 and 70-plus year subgroups, with 148, 28 and 57 TCR-sequenced participants respectively. Results and caveats for the whole study, not just this receptor: Reportedly, almost half of the unique spike-specific TCRs recognized epitopes lying outside the regions that are mutated in the B.1.351 and B.1.1.7 variants. Conclusions about previously exposed vaccinees are limited, since just six or seven AZD1222 recipients were seropositive for SARS-CoV-2 at baseline. The vaccine-associated CD4 TCRs covered the entire spike protein, and the dominant responses fell in regions 160-218 and 743-854. No day 14 peak-response samples were available, so repertoires were characterized only after the peak T cell response. In the small 56-69-year group, the increase in depth fell short of significance, most likely because of low power. A significant rise in spike-specific TCR breadth and depth was observed after two AZD1222 doses relative to day 0 and relative to MenACWY recipients. Most participants were white British and females outnumbered males, and the authors suggested that clonal diversity may have been underestimated.

The time point label for this specimen denotes: about 28 days (+/-7) after the second vaccine dose. Because spike-specific TCR depth and breadth did not differ between the two schedules, AZD1222 recipients who got a second dose at roughly 4 weeks were pooled with those who got a second dose at roughly 12 weeks. Samples from vaccinated people were obtained from the UK trials COV001 and COV002, which included a single-blind randomized controlled phase 2/3 trial of AZD1222 (ChAdOx1 nCoV-19) in healthy adults. Trial participant PBMC samples were collected at day 0 and day 28 after the second dose for TCRbeta chain sequencing. As for this clone: The clone's antigen remains unknown. Base qualities are not recorded, but no much larger clone differs from it by a single base.

The CDR3 regions of human TCRbeta chains were analyzed by immunosequencing. As for how the authors treated the data: Repertoire TCRs were checked for matches against a reference library of SARS-CoV-2-specific TCRs that had been generated using the MIRA antigen-specificity platform. Breadth meant the fraction of unique TCRs that were SARS-CoV-2-associated, whereas depth meant the fraction of total T cells that were SARS-CoV-2-associated. Using the MIRA data, each spike-specific TCR was assigned both to the spike region to which the TCR was reactive and to a CD4 or CD8 class. Log10-transformed breadth and depth values were compared by one-way ANOVA with Sidak's multiple comparisons tests. TCRdb re-hosts the immuneACCESS table, in-frame sequences only. Its copies lack some clones; in the studies checked, an unresolved V gene accounts for under half of them, and the cause for the rest is not known. V, J and clone size are those of that table, while D and trimming were read from the DNA. The sample table lists approximately 31,000 clones, 70% to 90% of them with a count of one. Clones ranked in the top ten supply 14% of the sample.

Including the terminal cysteine and phenylalanine, the CDR3 comprises 14 residues. Only the CDR3 portion is preserved as DNA: 42 bases, with reading frame beginning at the first base. For this chain, trimming is 6 bases at the V end and 6 bases at the J end, and the number of junction bases without a gene match is 6. According to the germline V gene (reference sequence), CDR1 reads LNHDA and CDR2 reads SQIVND. The source is an adult who received the AZD1222 COVID-19 vaccine. The rearranged segments are TRBV19 and TRBJ2-3, with 10 junctional bases fitting TRBD2. The material sequenced was peripheral blood, taken 28 days after the second AZD1222 dose. The CDR3 reads as follows: CASREAGGYDTQYF. The base sequence is TGTGCCAGTAGGGAAGCGGGGGGGTATGATACGCAGTATTTT.